The TCR beta chain under discussion was sequenced for a study of response to subunit inactivated influenza vaccine. This clonotype was counted between two and nine times. Its cognate antigen is unknown. From germline, CDR1 is DFQATT and CDR2 SNEGSKA (reference sequence). The CDR3 is 12 residues long. In TCRdb, the RT-PCR reads were re-called with MiXCR into one record per CDR3 protein. The table has 450,000 to 550,000 distinct CDR3 sequences, less than 30% seen once; the top ten hold 1.9%. Overall study results and limits: T cells newly recruited by each seasonal influenza vaccination are few, the authors suggested.

This clonotype was sampled from a man over 45 who received an inactivated influenza vaccine. Sequencing used CD4+ T cells sorted from PBMCs, obtained 5 to 6 days after vaccination. The chain combines TRBV20-1 with TRBJ2-1; TRBD2 matches 8 bases. In nucleotides, the CDR3 is TGCAGGAATGAGCGGGGGTACAATGAGCAGTTCTTC. Translation gives CRNERGYNEQFF.